This T cell receptor beta chain was profiled in a study of blood T cell repertoires in COVID-19. Turning to the study itself: COVID-19 samples collected from the United States, Italy and Spain covered acute and convalescent phases. PBMCs, B-cell-depleted T cells, or T cells provided the cDNA or gDNA that made up the material.

Unmatched junction bases numbered 6, after V lost 3 bases and J lost 3 bases. This CDR3 comprises 15 residues. Germline V CDR1 and CDR2: SGHVS, FQNEAQ. Original methodology: Amplification with reference gene primers provided the estimates of nucleated cell counts. Assay: immunoSEQ multiplex PCR; the TCRdb copy retains only in-frame clones and omits some. V, J and clone size are taken as reported in that table, and D and trimming were inferred from the DNA itself. The sample includes approximately 340,000 clones, roughly 87% of them seen just once. The sample was peripheral blood. This rearrangement joins TRBV7-8 to TRBJ2-7; 9 positions match TRBD1. This TCR derives from a man younger than 45 with COVID-19, enrolled during active disease. The chain's CDR3 is CASSFRDRDLYEQYF. In DNA form, the CDR3 reads TGTGCCAGCAGCTTCCGGGACAGGGACCTCTACGAGCAGTACTTC.